This T cell receptor (beta chain) was retrieved from a study of blood T cell repertoires in COVID-19. Turning to the study itself: PBMCs, B-cell-depleted T cells, or T cells were the source of the cDNA or gDNA that made up the material.

In the authors' workflow: By means of reference gene primer amplification, nucleated cell counts were estimated. TCRdb's copy holds only in-frame clones and misses some; the assay was immunoSEQ multiplex PCR. V, J and clone size reflect that table, while D and trimming were determined from the DNA. The data hold about 60,000 clones, with about 80% observed a single time. Patients in Seattle were enrolled during active infection, then followed longitudinally. The CDR3 contains 13 residues. J was trimmed by 5 bases and V by 10 bases; bases with no gene match: 8. Germline V gives CDR1 SNHLY, CDR2 FYNNEI.

The source material was peripheral blood. This clonotype was obtained from a man in his fifties with COVID-19, enrolled during active disease. The V call is TRBV2, the J call TRBJ2-5; TRBD2 agrees at 9 bases. The CDR3, as DNA: TGTGCCACTTCGGGACTAGCATCGGAGACCCAGTACTTC. Translation gives CATSGLASETQYF.